This TCR beta chain stems from a study of human T cells and chemical hapten exposure. A single record per CDR3 protein comes from TCRdb applying MiXCR to the RACE reads. This sample yields some 120,000 distinct CDR3 sequences, of which about an eighth are seen a single time; roughly 1.3% belongs to the top ten. This clonotype was detected only a few times. Its antigen is as yet unknown. Time point here: patch test 1, 2 weeks after DPC sensitization. Treatment indicated: therapeutic diphenylcyclopropenone sensitization with weekly scalp DPC. Study conclusions and caveats: It was expanded TCRs that formed significantly more large CDR3 similarity clusters than controls did.

The CDR3 length is 13 residues. The V end lost 5 bases, the J end lost 4 bases, and 10 bases lay between the germline ends. CDR1 SGHTA and CDR2 FQGNSA come from the germline V gene. The receptor was derived from a woman aged 50 to 65 with alopecia areata. Some clones in this sample may be carry-over from other donors' samples. V gene TRBV7-2 combines with J gene TRBJ2-3; no firm D call. The sequenced sample was whole blood, obtained in connection with sensitization to the hapten diphenylcyclopropenone (DPC). CDR3 protein: CASSQNQADTQYF. For the CDR3, the DNA is TGTGCCAGCAGCCAGAACCAAGCAGATACGCAGTATTTT.